These 21 T cell receptor beta chains originate from one sample sequenced in a study of spatial heterogeneity in lung cancer. General study points: Counts of expanded intratumoral alpha and beta TCRs tracked tumor mutation counts.

Time point meaning: sample taken at primary tumor resection. A single record per CDR3 protein comes from TCRdb applying MiXCR to the 5' RACE reads. The data contain around 9,300 distinct CDR3 sequences, around 5.1% of them singletons. Their antigens remain unidentified. This specimen consisted of lung tumor tissue, obtained at surgery. All receptors come from a female donor with early-stage non-small cell lung cancer.

This clonotype was recorded at least ten times. The chain uses TRBV29-1 and TRBJ2-3, with D perhaps matching TRBD1 or TRBD2 (5 bases each). The germline V gene has CDR1 SQVTM and CDR2 ANQGSEA. V was shortened by 4 bases and J by 3 bases, with 20 bases between the two germline ends. This CDR3 is built from 16 residues. The CDR3 here is CSVADSGSRGTDTQYF. CDR3 nucleotide sequence: TGCAGCGTTGCCGATTCGGGGTCAAGGGGTACAGATACGCAGTATTTT.

The sample holds many counts of this clonotype. This chain links TRBV20-1 with TRBJ2-2, with a weak D call TRBD1 (6 bases). V was pared by 3 bases and J by 1 base, with 9 bases between. In germline, CDR1 is DFQATT, CDR2 SNEGSKA (reference sequence). The CDR3 extends over 14 amino acids. CDR3 nucleotide sequence: TGCAGTGCTAGGGAGACAGGGAACACCGGGGAGCTGTTTTTT. Translation gives CSARETGNTGELFF.

This clonotype occurred many times. The chain employs TRBV6-5 and TRBJ1-3, with a tentative D call TRBD1 (5 bases). Trimming took off 7 bases at V and 1 base at J, with 11 bases between the two ends. Germline V CDR1 and CDR2: MNHEY, SVGAGI. CDR3 length equals 14 residues. This chain's CDR3 is CASTYGGSGNTIYF. In DNA form, the CDR3 reads TGTGCCAGCACCTATGGGGGGTCTGGAAACACCATATATTTT.

This clonotype was observed at least ten times. The CDR3 loop is CASSLEMADQETQYF. The CDR3 nucleotides read TGTGCCAGCAGCTTAGAGATGGCAGATCAAGAGACCCAGTACTTC. J is TRBJ2-5 and V is TRBV7-8; D not resolved. Deletions cut 1 base from V and 2 bases from J, with 11 bases between. The CDR3 length is 15 residues. Germline lookup yields CDR1 SGHVS and CDR2 FQNEAQ.

This clonotype showed up many times. The rearrangement joins TRBV2 to TRBJ1-2; a weak D match, TRBD1 (5 bases). V was cut by 8 bases and J by 2 bases, with 12 bases left in between. CDR3 length: 13 amino acids. The germline V gene has CDR1 SNHLY and CDR2 FYNNEI. CDR3 sequence reads: CASRDRVNYGYTF. CDR3 DNA sequence: TGTGCCAGCCGGGACCGAGTAAACTATGGCTACACCTTC.

This clonotype is medium-sized by share. The chain is built from TRBV12-3 or TRBV12-4 and TRBJ1-2; possibly TRBD1 for D (6 bases). The V gene lost 7 bases and the J gene lost 4 bases, with 22 bases spanning the gap. The CDR3 totals 16 residues. In nucleotides, the CDR3 is TGTGCCAGCAAATCATCAGGGGCTCCCCCGGGCTATGGCTACACCTTC. Its translation is CASKSSGAPPGYGYTF.

This clonotype was observed many times. The chain has TRBV5-1 and TRBJ1-1, with TRBD1 as a possible D gene (6 bases). The CDR3 extends over 16 amino acids. CDR1 and CDR2 from the germline V gene are SGHRS and YFSETQ. V was shortened by 0 bases and J by 1 base, with 13 bases between the two germline ends. As DNA, the CDR3 is TGCGCCAGCAGCTTGGAGGGCAGGGGCCGGAACACTGAAGCTTTCTTT. Its translation is CASSLEGRGRNTEAFF.

This clonotype was counted ten times or more. CDR3 DNA sequence: TGTGCCAGCAGCAGCGGTGGTAGCGTGGATACGCAGTATTTT. It specifies CASSSGGSVDTQYF. This chain uses TRBV7-9 with TRBJ2-3; the D gene is possibly TRBD2 (5 bases). The CDR3 runs to 14 residues. The ends were cut back, 5 bases at V and 6 bases at J, with 15 bases in the middle. Germline V gene lookup returns CDR1 SEHNR and CDR2 FQNEAQ (reference sequence).

By share, this clonotype counts as medium-sized. The chain has TRBV7-2 and TRBJ2-7; possibly TRBD1 for D (7 bases). The CDR3 is 17 residues long. CDR1 is SGHTA and CDR2 is FQGNSA in the germline V gene. Between the trimmed V and J ends, which lost 0 bases and 2 bases, there was a span of 17 bases. The CDR3 loop reads CASSLAEGGQLTYEQYF. The CDR3 region has the DNA TGTGCCAGCAGCTTAGCGGAGGGGGGACAGTTAACCTACGAGCAGTACTTC.

This clonotype was recorded many times. This chain connects TRBV4-3 to TRBJ2-3; TRBD2 aligns across 12 bases. Looked up from germline, CDR1 is LGHNA and CDR2 is YSLEER. CDR3 size: 17 residues. The V segment lost 1 base and the J segment 4 bases; nucleotides outside the gene matches: 6. CDR3 in amino acids: CASSQGLAGAPADTQYF. As DNA, the CDR3 is TGCGCCAGCAGCCAAGGACTAGCGGGGGCCCCCGCAGATACGCAGTATTTT.

The rearrangement joins TRBV5-8 to TRBJ1-5; D possibly corresponds to TRBD1 (6 bases). V lost 5 bases to trimming and J lost 3 bases, with 9 bases between them. Germline values: CDR1 SGHTS, CDR2 YDEGEE. This CDR3 comprises 13 residues. The CDR3 coding sequence is TGTGCCAGCAGTAGGGACATCAATCAGCCCCAGCATTTT. It encodes CASSRDINQPQHF.

This clonotype was counted many times. The chain combines TRBV6-2 or TRBV6-3 with TRBJ1-1; D remains ambiguous. V lost 5 bases and J 5 bases, leaving 9 bases between the germline ends. The CDR3 runs 12 residues. Germline lookup yields CDR1 MNHEY and CDR2 SVGEGT. This CDR3 is CASSQGVTEAFF. CDR3 nucleotides: TGTGCCAGCAGTCAAGGAGTAACTGAAGCTTTCTTT.

This clonotype was observed at least ten times. V gene TRBV7-2 combines with J gene TRBJ2-7; D is uncertain. Germline V gene lookup returns CDR1 SGHTA and CDR2 FQGNSA. CDR3 size: 13 residues. Trimming cost V 2 bases and J 3 bases, with 8 bases left between them. CDR3 sequence (DNA): TGTGCCAGCAGCTTACTAGGATACTACGAGCAGTACTTC. Protein: CASSLLGYYEQYF.

This clonotype was recorded at least ten times. The gene calls are TRBV11-1 and TRBJ2-1, with D perhaps assigned TRBD1 or TRBD2 (6 bases each). Trimming removed 5 bases from V and 6 bases from J, with 11 bases in between. The CDR3 is made up of 13 amino acids. CDR1 is SGHAT, CDR2 FQDESV, per germline (reference sequence). The CDR3 loop reads CASSPGASNEQFF. For the CDR3, the DNA is TGTGCCAGCAGCCCGGGGGCAAGCAATGAGCAGTTCTTC.

This clonotype was counted many times. The chain recombines TRBV18 with TRBJ1-2; TRBD1 might be the D (6 bases). V lost 3 bases and J 5 bases, leaving 22 bases between the germline ends. Germline-derived CDR1 and CDR2 are KGHSH and LQKENI. This CDR3 comprises 17 residues. CDR3 DNA sequence: TGTGCCAGCTCACCCCCGCGTGTGGGGGCTGGGGTATATGGCTACACCTTC. Translated, it gives CASSPPRVGAGVYGYTF.

This clonotype was seen at least ten times. The chain combines TRBV6-2 or TRBV6-3 with TRBJ2-2; D may be TRBD1 (5 bases). The V end was cut by 0 bases, the J end by 3 bases, with 8 bases between. The CDR3 extends over 15 amino acids. CDR1 MNHEY and CDR2 SVGEGT come from the germline V gene. CDR3 in amino acids: CASSYSGAHTGELFF. DNA for the CDR3: TGTGCCAGCAGTTACTCAGGGGCTCACACCGGGGAGCTGTTTTTT.

Many counts were recorded for this clonotype. This sequence joins TRBV27 and TRBJ1-5, with D unclear. Germline CDR1 reads MNHEY; CDR2 reads SMNVEV (reference sequence). CDR3 size: 15 residues. V lost 0 bases to trimming and J lost 7 bases, with 13 bases between them. The CDR3 bases are TGTGCCAGCAGTTTATCGTTGGCAGGATTCCAGCCCCAGCATTTT. Amino acids: CASSLSLAGFQPQHF.

This clonotype was observed at least ten times. The genes are TRBV4-2 and TRBJ2-5; 9 bases are shared with TRBD2. The length of the CDR3 is 17 residues. CDR1 LGHNA and CDR2 YNFKEQ come from the germline V gene. V was clipped by 3 bases and J by 0 bases; unmatched bases: 8. CDR3 nucleotide sequence: TGTGCCAGCAGCCAGGAGCGGGGGGCCTTGTACCAAGAGACCCAGTACTTC. Protein product: CASSQERGALYQETQYF.

The gene calls are TRBV7-2 and TRBJ1-1; no definite D call. This CDR3 has 16 amino acids. Germline loops: CDR1 SGHTA, CDR2 FQGNSA. With 1 base removed from V and 0 bases from J, the gap between germline ends came to 12 bases. As DNA, the CDR3 is TGTGCCAGCAGCTTAGAGGCAAGGGATATGAACACTGAAGCTTTCTTT. This gives the protein CASSLEARDMNTEAFF.

This clonotype was recorded many times. V is TRBV7-9 and J is TRBJ2-5; D possibly corresponds to TRBD2 (6 bases). Germline V gene data show CDR1 as SEHNR and CDR2 as FQNEAQ (reference sequence). Trimming shortened V by 5 bases and J by 3 bases, and 13 bases separated the two germline ends. The CDR3 sequence is 14 residues long. This chain's CDR3 is CASSPGTLKETQYF. DNA of the CDR3: TGTGCCAGCAGCCCCGGGACTTTAAAAGAGACCCAGTACTTC. The complete variable domain, with remaining parts taken from reference TRBV7-9 and TRBJ2-5, reads DTGVSQNPRHKITKRGQNVTFRCDPISEHNRLYWYRQTLGQGPEFLTYFQNEAQLEKSRLLSDRFSAERPKGSFSTLEIQRTEQGDSAMYLCASSPGTLKETQYFGPGTRLLVL.

This clonotype was observed many times. The rearrangement uses TRBV20-1 and TRBJ2-3; possible D gene TRBD2, 5 bases. Germline V gives CDR1 DFQATT, CDR2 SNEGSKA (reference sequence). Trimming removed 4 bases from V and 0 bases from J, with 8 bases in between. The CDR3 contains 13 residues. As DNA, the CDR3 is TGCAGTGCTAACGGGATAAGCACAGATACGCAGTATTTT. Its translation: CSANGISTDTQYF.